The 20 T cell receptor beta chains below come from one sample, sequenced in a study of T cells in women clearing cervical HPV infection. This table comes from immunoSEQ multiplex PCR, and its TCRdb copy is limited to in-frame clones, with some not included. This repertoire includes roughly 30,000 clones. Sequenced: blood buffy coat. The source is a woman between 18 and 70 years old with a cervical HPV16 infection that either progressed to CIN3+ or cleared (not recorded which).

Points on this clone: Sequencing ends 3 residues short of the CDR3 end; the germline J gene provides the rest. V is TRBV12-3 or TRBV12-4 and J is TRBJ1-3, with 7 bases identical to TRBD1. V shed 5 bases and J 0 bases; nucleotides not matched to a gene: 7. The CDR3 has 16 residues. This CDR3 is CASSRTGPSSGNTIYF. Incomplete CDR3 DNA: TGTGCCAGCAGTCGGACAGGTCCCAGCTCTGGAAACACC.

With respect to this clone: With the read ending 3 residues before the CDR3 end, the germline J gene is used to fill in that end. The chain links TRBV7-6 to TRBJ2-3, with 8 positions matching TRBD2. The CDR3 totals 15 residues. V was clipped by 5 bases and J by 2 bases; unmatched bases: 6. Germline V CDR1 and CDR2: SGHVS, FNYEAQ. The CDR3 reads CASSDLAGLTDTQYF. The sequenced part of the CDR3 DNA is TGTGCCAGCAGCGATCTAGCGGGCCTCACAGATACG.

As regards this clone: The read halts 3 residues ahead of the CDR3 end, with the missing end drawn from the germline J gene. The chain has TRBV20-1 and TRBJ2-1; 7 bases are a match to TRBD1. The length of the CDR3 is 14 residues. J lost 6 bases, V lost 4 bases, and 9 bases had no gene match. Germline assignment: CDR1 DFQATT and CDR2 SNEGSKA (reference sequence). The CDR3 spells CSANRDSGINEQFF. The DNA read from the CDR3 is TGCAGTGCTAACCGGGACAGTGGGATCAATGAG.

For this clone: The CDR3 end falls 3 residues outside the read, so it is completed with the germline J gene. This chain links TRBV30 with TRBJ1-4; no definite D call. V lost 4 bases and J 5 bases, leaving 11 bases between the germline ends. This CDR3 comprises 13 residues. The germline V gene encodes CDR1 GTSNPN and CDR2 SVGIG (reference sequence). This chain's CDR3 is CAWKPDSNEKLFF. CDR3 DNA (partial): TGTGCCTGGAAACCAGATTCAAATGAAAAA.

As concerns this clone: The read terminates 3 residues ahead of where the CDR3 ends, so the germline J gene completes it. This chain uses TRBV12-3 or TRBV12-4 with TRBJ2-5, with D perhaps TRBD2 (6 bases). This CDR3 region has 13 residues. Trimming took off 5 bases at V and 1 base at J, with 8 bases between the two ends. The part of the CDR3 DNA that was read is TGTGCCAGCAGTCGGGACTTCCAAGAGACC. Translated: CASSRDFQET. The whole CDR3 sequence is CASSRDFQETQYF.

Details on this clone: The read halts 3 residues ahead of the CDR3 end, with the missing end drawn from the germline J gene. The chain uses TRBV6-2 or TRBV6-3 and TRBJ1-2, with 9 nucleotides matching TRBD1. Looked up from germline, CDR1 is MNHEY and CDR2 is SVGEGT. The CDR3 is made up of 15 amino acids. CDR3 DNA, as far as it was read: TGTGCCAGCAGTTACTCCGGACAGGGGATCTACGAC. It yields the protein CASSYSGQGIYD. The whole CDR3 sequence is CASSYSGQGIYDYTF.

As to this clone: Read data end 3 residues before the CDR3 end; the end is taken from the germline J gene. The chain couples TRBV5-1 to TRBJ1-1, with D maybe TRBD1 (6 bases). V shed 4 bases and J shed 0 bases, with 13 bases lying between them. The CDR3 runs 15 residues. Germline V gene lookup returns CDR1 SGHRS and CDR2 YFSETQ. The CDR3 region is CASSGNTGLNTEAFF. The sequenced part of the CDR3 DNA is TGCGCCAGCAGCGGTAATACAGGGTTGAACACTGAA.

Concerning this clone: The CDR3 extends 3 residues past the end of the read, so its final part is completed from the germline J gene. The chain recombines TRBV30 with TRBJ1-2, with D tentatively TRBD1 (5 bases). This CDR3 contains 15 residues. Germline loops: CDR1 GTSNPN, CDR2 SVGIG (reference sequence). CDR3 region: CAWRVSGTSGNDYTF. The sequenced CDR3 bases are TGTGCCTGGCGCGTCTCCGGGACTAGCGGCAATGAC.

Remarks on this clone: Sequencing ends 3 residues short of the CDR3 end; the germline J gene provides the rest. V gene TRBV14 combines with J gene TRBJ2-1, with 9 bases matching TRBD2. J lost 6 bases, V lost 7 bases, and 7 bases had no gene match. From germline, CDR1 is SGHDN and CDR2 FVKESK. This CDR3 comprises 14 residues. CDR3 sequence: CASTGLASLNEQFF. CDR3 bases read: TGTGCCAGCACCGGACTAGCGTCCCTCAATGAG.

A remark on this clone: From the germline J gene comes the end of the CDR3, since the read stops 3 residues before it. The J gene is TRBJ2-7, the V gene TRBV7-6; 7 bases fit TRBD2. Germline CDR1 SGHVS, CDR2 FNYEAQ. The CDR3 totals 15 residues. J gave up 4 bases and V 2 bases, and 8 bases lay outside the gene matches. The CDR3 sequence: CASSLLVSGTYEQYF. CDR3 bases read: TGTGCCAGCAGCTTATTAGTGAGCGGGACGTACGAG.

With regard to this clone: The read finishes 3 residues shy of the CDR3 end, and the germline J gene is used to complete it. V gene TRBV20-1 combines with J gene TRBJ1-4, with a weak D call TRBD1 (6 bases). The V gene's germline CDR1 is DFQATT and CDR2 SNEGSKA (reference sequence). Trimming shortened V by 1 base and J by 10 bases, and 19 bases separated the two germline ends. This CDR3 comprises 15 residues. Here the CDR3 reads CSARATAGQGGKLFF. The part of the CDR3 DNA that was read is TGCAGTGCTAGAGCGACAGCCGGTCAAGGGGGAAAA.

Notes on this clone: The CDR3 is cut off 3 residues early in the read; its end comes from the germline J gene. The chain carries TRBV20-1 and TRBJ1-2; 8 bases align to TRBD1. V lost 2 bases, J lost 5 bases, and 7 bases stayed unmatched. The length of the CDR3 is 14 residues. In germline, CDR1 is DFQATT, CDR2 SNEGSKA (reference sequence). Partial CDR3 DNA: TGCAGTGCTAGAATGCCAGGGGGCTTTTATGGC. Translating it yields CSARMPGGFYG. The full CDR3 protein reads CSARMPGGFYGYTF.

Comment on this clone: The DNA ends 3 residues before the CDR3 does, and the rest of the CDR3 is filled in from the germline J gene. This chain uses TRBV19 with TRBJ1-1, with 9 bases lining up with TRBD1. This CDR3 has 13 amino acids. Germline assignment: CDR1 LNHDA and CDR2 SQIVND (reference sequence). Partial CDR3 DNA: TGTGCCAGTAGCAAACCGGGACAGGGCGAA. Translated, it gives CASSKPGQGE. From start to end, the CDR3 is CASSKPGQGEAFF.

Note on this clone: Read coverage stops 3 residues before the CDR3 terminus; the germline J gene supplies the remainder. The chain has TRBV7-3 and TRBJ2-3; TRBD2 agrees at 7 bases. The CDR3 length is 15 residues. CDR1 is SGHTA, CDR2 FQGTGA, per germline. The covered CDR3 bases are TGTGCCAGCAGCTCGTCCGGGAGCCGGGGGGAGACG. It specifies CASSSSGSRGET. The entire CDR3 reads CASSSSGSRGETQYF.

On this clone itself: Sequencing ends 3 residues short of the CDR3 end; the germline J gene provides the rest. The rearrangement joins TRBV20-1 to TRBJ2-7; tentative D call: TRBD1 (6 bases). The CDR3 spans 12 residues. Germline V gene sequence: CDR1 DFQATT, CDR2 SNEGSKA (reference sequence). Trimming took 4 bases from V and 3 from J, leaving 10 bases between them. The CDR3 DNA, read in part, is TGCAGTGCTACGGACAGCCGCTACGAG. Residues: CSATDSRYE. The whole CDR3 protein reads CSATDSRYEQYF.

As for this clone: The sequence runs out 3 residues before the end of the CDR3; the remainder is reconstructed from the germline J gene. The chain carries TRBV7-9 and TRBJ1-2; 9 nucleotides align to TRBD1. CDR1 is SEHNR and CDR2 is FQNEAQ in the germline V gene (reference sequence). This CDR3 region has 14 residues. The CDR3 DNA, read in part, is TGTGCCAGCAACCGACAGGGGGTCTACAATGAC. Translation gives CASNRQGVYND. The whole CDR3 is CASNRQGVYNDYTF.

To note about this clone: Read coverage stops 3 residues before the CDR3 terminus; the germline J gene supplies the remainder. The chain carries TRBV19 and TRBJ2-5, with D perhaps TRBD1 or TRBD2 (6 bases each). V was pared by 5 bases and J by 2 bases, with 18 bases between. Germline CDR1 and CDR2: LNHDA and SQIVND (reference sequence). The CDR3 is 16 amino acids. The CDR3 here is CASSVGAGPTQETQYF. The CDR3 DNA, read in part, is TGTGCCAGTAGTGTGGGGGCGGGACCAACACAAGAGACC. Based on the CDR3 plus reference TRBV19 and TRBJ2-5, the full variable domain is DGGITQSPKYLFRKEGQNVTLSCEQNLNHDAMYWYRQDPGQGLRLIYYSQIVNDFQKGDIAEGYSVSREKKESFPLTVTSAQKNPTAFYLCASSVGAGPTQETQYFGPGTRLLVL.

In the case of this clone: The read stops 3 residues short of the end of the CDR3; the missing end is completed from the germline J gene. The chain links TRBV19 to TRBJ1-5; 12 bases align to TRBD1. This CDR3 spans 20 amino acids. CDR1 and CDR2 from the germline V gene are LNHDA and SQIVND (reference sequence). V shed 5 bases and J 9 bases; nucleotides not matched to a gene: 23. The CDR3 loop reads CASSLIEGTGGKLGPVPQHF. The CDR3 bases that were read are TGTGCCAGTAGTCTTATTGAGGGGACAGGGGGCAAATTAGGGCCGGTGCCC.

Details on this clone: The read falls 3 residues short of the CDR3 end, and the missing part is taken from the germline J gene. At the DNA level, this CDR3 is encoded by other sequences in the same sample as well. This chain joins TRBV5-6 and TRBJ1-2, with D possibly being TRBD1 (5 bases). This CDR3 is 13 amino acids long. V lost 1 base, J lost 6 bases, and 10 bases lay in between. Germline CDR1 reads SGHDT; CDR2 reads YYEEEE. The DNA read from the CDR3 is TGTGCCAGCAGCTTGCAGGGTGTGGATGGC. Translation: CASSLQGVDG. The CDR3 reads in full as CASSLQGVDGYTF.

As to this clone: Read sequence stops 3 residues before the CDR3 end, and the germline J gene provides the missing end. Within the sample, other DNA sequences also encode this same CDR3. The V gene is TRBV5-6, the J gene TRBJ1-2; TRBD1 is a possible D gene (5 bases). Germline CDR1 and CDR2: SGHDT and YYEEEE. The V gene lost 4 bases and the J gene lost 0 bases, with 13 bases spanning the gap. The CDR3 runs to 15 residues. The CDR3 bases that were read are TGTGCCAGCAGCCCGGTAGCGGGGGCTAACTATGGC. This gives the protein CASSPVAGANYG. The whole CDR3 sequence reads CASSPVAGANYGYTF. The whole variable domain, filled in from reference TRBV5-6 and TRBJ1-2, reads DAGVTQSPTHLIKTRGQQVTLRCSPKSGHDTVSWYQQALGQGPQFIFQYYEEEERQRGNFPDRFSGHQFPNYSSELNVNALLLGDSALYLCASSPVAGANYGYTFGSGTRLTVV.